This T cell receptor (beta chain) comes out of a study of response to subunit inactivated influenza vaccine. Study observations and caveats: A suggestion made by the authors is that each seasonal influenza vaccination recruits few new T cells.

This clonotype has just a few counts. Its antigen remains unknown. CDR1 and CDR2 from the germline V gene are DFQATT and SNEGSKA (reference sequence). This CDR3 has 14 residues. V dropped 2 bases and J dropped 7 bases, with 18 bases sitting between them. TCRdb ran MiXCR on the RT-PCR reads and lists one entry per CDR3 protein. The data hold around 750,000 distinct CDR3 sequences, with 21% observed a single time. This TCR was sampled from a man aged 45-60 years who received an inactivated influenza vaccine. This chain links TRBV20-1 with TRBJ2-7, with D possibly being TRBD1 or TRBD2 (5 bases each). The input for sequencing was PBMCs from blood, taken about 5 days after vaccination. The CDR3 protein is CSARPEGPTREQYF. The CDR3 region has the DNA TGCAGTGCTAGACCCGAGGGACCCACTCGGGAGCAGTACTTC.